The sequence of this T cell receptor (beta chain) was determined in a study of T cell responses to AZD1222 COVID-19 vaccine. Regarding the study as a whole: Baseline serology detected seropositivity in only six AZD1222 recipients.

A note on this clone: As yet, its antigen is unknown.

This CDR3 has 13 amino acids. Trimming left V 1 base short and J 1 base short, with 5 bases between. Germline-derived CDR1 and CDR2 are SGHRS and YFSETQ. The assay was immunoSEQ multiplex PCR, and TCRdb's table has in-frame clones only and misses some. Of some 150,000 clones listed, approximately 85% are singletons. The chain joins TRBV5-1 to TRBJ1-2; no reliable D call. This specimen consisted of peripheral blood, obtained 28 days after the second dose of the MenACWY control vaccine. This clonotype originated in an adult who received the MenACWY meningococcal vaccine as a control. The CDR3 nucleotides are TGCGCCAGCAGCTTGTCCAATAACTATGGCTACACCTTC. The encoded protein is CASSLSNNYGYTF.